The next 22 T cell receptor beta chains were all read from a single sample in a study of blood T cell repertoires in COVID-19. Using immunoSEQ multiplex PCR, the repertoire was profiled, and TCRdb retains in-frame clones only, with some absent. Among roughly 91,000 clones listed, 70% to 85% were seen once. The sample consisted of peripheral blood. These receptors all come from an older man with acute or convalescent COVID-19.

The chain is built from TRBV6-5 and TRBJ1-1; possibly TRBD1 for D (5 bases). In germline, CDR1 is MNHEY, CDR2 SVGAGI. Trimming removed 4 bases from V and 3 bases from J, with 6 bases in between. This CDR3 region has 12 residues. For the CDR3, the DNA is TGTGCCAGCAGTTCAGGGTACACTGAAGCTTTCTTT. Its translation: CASSSGYTEAFF.

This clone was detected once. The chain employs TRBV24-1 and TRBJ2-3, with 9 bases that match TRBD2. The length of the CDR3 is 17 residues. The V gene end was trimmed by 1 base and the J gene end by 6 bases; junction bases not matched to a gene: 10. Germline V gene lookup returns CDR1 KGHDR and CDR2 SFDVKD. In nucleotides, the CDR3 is TGTGCCACCAGTGATTTATATGGCGGGGGGGCGTACGATACGCAGTATTTT. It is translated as CATSDLYGGGAYDTQYF.

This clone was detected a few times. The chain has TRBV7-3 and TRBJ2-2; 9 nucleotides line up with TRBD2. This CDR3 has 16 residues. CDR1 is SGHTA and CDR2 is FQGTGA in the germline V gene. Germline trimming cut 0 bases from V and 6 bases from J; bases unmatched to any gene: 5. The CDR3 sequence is CASSLTKASGAGELFF. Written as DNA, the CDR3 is TGTGCCAGCAGCTTAACGAAGGCTAGCGGGGCCGGGGAGCTGTTTTTT.

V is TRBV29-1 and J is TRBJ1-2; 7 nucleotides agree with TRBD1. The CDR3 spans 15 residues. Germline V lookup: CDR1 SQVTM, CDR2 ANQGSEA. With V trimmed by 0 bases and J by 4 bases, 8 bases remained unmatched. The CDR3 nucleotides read TGCAGCGTTGAAGATCATAGTAACAGGGGCTATGGCTACACCTTC. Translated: CSVEDHSNRGYGYTF.

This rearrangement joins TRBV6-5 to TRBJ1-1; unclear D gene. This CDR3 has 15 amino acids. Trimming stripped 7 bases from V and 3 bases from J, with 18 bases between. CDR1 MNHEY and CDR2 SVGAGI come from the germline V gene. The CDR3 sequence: CASMPGGGHYTEAFF. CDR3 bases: TGTGCCAGCATGCCGGGAGGTGGGCACTACACTGAAGCTTTCTTT.

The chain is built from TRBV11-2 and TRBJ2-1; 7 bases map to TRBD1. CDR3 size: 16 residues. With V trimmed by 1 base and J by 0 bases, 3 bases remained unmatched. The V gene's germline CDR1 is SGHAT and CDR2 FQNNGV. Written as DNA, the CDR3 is TGTGCCAGCAGCTTAGTTAGGGGGCACTCCTACAATGAGCAGTTCTTC. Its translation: CASSLVRGHSYNEQFF.

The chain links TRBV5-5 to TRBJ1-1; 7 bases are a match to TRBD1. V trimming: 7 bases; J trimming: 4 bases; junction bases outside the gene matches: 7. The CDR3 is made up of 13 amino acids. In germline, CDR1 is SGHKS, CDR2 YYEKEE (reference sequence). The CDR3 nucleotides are TGTGCCAGCGAGACAGGGCTGGGCACTGAAGCTTTCTTT. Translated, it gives CASETGLGTEAFF.

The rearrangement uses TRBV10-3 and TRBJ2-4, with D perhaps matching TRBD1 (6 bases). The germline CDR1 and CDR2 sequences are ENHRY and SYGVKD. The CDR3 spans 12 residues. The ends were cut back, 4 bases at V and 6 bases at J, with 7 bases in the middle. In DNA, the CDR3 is TGTGCCATCAGTGCACAGGGAAACATTCAGTACTTC. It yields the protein CAISAQGNIQYF.

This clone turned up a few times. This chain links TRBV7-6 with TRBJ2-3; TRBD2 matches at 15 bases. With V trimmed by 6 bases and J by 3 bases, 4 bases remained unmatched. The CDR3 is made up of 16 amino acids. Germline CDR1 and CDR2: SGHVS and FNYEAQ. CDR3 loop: CASSGLAGGQTDTQYF. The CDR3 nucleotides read TGTGCCAGCAGTGGACTAGCGGGGGGGCAGACAGATACGCAGTATTTT. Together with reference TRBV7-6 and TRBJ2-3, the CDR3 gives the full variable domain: GAGVSQSPRYKVTKRGQDVALRCDPISGHVSLYWYRQALGQGPEFLTYFNYEAQQDKSGLPNDRFSAERPEGSISTLTIQRTEQRDSAMYRCASSGLAGGQTDTQYFGPGTRLTVL.

The CDR3: CASSLRVGSGFVETQYF. The DNA of the CDR3 is TGTGCCAGCAGCTTGCGGGTGGGTAGTGGGTTTGTGGAGACCCAGTACTTC. This rearrangement joins TRBV5-6 to TRBJ2-5, with D uncertain. The CDR3 runs 17 residues. The ends were cut back, 1 base at V and 5 bases at J, with 21 bases in the middle. CDR1 is SGHDT and CDR2 is YYEEEE in the germline V gene.

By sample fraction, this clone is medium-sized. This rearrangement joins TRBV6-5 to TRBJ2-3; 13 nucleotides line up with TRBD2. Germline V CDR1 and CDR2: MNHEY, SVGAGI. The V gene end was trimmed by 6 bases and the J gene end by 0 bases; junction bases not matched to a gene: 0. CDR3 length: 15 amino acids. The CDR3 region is CASRGLAGSTDTQYF. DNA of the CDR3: TGTGCCAGCAGGGGACTAGCGGGAAGCACAGATACGCAGTATTTT.

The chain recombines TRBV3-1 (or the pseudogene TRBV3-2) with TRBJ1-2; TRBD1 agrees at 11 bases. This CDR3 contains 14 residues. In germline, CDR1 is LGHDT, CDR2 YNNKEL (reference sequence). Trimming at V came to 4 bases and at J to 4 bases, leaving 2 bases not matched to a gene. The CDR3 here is CASSPGQGGYGYTF. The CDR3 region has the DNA TGTGCCAGCAGCCCGGGACAGGGGGGCTATGGCTACACCTTC.

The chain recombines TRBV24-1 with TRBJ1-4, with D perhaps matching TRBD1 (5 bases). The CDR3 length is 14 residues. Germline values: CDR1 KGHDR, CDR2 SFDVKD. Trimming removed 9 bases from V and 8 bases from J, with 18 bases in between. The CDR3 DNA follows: TGTGCCACCCCCGGGCCCCACCAGGGAGAAAAACTGTTTTTT. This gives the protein CATPGPHQGEKLFF.

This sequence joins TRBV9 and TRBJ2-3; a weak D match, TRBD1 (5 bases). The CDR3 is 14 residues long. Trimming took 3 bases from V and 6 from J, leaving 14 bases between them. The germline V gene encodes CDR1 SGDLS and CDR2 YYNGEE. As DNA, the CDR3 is TGTGCCAGCAGCGCCCAGGGCTACCACGATACGCAGTATTTT. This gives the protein CASSAQGYHDTQYF.

The DNA for the CDR3 is TGTGCCAGCAGTGATACAGACAGCCCAGGTATTCAGCCCCAGCATTTT. This sequence encodes CASSDTDSPGIQPQHF. The rearrangement links TRBV6-1 to TRBJ1-5; possible D gene TRBD1, 5 bases. CDR1 MNHNS and CDR2 SASEGT come from the germline V gene. Trimming cost V 3 bases and J 6 bases, with 18 bases left between them. CDR3 length equals 16 residues.

The CDR3 DNA follows: TGTGCCAGCAGCCAGACTGAGAGCAATCAGCCCCAGCATTTT. This sequence encodes CASSQTESNQPQHF. The chain employs TRBV7-9 and TRBJ1-5; D is undetermined. Per germline, CDR1 SEHNR and CDR2 FQNEAQ (reference sequence). CDR3 length: 14 residues. V lost 5 bases to trimming and J lost 1 base, with 9 bases between them. The complete variable domain, with remaining parts taken from reference TRBV7-9 and TRBJ1-5, reads DTGVSQNPRHKITKRGQNVTFRCDPISEHNRLYWYRQTLGQGPEFLTYFQNEAQLEKSRLLSDRFSAERPKGSFSTLEIQRTEQGDSAMYLCASSQTESNQPQHFGDGTRLSIL.

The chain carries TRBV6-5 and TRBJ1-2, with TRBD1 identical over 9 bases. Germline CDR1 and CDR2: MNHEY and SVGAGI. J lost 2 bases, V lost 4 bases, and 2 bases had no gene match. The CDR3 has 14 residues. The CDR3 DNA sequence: TGTGCCAGCAGTTGGGGACAGGGAAACTATGGCTACACCTTC. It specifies CASSWGQGNYGYTF.

The chain's CDR3 is CASSYGLAGDEQYF. CDR3 nucleotides: TGTGCCAGCAGCTACGGACTAGCGGGAGACGAGCAGTACTTC. The chain carries TRBV5-8 and TRBJ2-7; 13 bases are a match to TRBD2. The V gene end was trimmed by 3 bases and the J gene end by 5 bases; junction bases not matched to a gene: 2. Germline V CDR1 and CDR2: SGHTS, YDEGEE. The CDR3 is 14 residues long.

This chain's CDR3 is CASSYSGGPNYGYTF. CDR3 in DNA: TGTGCCAGCAGTTACTCCGGGGGACCCAACTATGGCTACACCTTC. The chain carries TRBV6-5 and TRBJ1-2; D possibly corresponds to TRBD1 (5 bases). This CDR3 is built from 15 residues. Germline V lookup: CDR1 MNHEY, CDR2 SVGAGI. Trimming cost V 0 bases and J 2 bases, with 10 bases left between them.

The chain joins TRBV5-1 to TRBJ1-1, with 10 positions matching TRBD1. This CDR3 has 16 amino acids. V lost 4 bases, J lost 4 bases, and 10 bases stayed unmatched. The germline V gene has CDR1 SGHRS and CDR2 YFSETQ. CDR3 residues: CASSLGTGDLGTEAFF. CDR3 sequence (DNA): TGCGCCAGCAGCCTCGGGACAGGGGATTTGGGCACTGAAGCTTTCTTT.

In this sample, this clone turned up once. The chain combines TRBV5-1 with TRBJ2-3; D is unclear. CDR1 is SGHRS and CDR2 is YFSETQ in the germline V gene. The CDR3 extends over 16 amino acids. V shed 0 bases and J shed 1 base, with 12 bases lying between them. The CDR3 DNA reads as TGCGCCAGCAGCTTGGGCCCTAATGAGGGCACAGATACGCAGTATTTT. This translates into CASSLGPNEGTDTQYF. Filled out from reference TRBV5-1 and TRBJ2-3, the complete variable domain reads KAGVTQTPRYLIKTRGQQVTLSCSPISGHRSVSWYQQTPGQGLQFLFEYFSETQRNKGNFPGRFSGRQFSNSRSEMNVSTLELGDSALYLCASSLGPNEGTDTQYFGPGTRLTVL.

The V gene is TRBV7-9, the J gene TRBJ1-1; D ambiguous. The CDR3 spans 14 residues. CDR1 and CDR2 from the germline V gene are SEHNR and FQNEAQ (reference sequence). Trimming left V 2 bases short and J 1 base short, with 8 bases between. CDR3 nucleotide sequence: TGTGCCAGCAGCTTAAGACTGGAGAACACTGAAGCTTTCTTT. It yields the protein CASSLRLENTEAFF.